This TCR beta chain was documented in a study of blood T cell repertoires in COVID-19. Study at large: Samples came from the United States, Italy and Spain, spanning acute and convalescent COVID-19. Sample material is recorded as cDNA or gDNA derived from T cells, B-cell-depleted T cells, or PBMCs.

Authors' analysis steps: How many nucleated cells were present was estimated from reference gene primer amplification. The repertoire was sequenced with immunoSEQ multiplex PCR; TCRdb's copy has only in-frame clones and lacks some. D and trimming come from the DNA, and the V and J calls and clone size come from that table. The table lists fewer than 350,000 clones, 85% to 90% of them singletons. Per the germline V gene, CDR1 is MNHNS and CDR2 is SASEGT. The V and J ends lost 2 bases and 2 bases respectively, with 7 bases between them. CDR3 size: 15 residues. This clone was detected only a few times. Researchers sorted participants into cohorts using their self-reported clinical history.

This TCR derives from a woman in her 30s with acute COVID-19. The sample comprised PBMCs or T cells enriched from blood (not recorded which). The rearrangement uses TRBV6-1 and TRBJ1-6; unclear D gene. The chain's CDR3 is CASSETATYNSPLHF. The CDR3, as DNA: TGTGCCAGCAGTGAAACAGCTACCTATAATTCACCCCTCCACTTT.